The sample holds a few counts of the clone carrying this TCR beta chain. Its cognate antigen is unknown. Exclusion criteria comprised uncontrolled infection, other autoimmune disease, pregnancy or lactation. PBMCs stemmed from around 10 ml fresh peripheral blood. Germline CDR1 is SQVTM and CDR2 is ANQGSEA. The CDR3 is 13 amino acids. V shed 1 base, J shed 8 bases, and the junction held 6 bases outside the gene matches. The record originates from a study of T cells in Graves' hyperthyroidism and ophthalmopathy. Study overall: Peripheral blood was taken when the disease was first diagnosed, before any treatment began.

RNA transcripts yielded amplified TCR beta CDR3 regions. The HTBI primer set drove a first-round RT-PCR of the TCR CDR3. From the multiplex PCR reads, TCRdb called clonotypes with MiXCR, one entry per CDR3 protein. The sample consists of 640,000 or so distinct CDR3 sequences, 12% to 15% of them appearing once. General study findings and limits: Researchers found most expanded thyroid clonotypes above 0.001 in blood as well.

This chain uses TRBV29-1 with TRBJ2-3, with 7 bases that match TRBD2. This receptor was identified in a woman aged 18-35 years with Graves' ophthalmopathy. Sequencing input: blood. The chain's CDR3 is CSVEGTREGTQYF. CDR3 nucleotide sequence: TGCAGCGTTGAAGGGACGAGGGAGGGTACGCAGTATTTT.